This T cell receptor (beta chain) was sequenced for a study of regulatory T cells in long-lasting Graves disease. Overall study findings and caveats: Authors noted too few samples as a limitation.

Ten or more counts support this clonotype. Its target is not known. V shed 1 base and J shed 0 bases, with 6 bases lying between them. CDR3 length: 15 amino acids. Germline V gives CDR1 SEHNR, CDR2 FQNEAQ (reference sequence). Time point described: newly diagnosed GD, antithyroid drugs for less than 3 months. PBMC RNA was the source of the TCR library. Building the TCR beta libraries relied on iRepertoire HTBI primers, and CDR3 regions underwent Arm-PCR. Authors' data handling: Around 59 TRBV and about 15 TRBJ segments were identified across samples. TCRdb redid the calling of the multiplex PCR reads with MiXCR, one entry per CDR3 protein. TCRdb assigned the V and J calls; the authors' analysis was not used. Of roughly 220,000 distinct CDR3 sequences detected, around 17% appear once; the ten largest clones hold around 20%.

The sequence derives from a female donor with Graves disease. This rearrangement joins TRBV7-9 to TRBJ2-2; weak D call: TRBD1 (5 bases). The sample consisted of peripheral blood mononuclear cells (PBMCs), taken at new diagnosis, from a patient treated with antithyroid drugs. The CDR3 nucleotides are TGTGCCAGCAGCTTAGGGACACCGAACACCGGGGAGCTGTTTTTT. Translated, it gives CASSLGTPNTGELFF. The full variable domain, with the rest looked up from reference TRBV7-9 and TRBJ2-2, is DTGVSQNPRHKITKRGQNVTFRCDPISEHNRLYWYRQTLGQGPEFLTYFQNEAQLEKSRLLSDRFSAERPKGSFSTLEIQRTEQGDSAMYLCASSLGTPNTGELFFGEGSRLTVL.